This section outlines one TCR beta chain sequence together with its context. Its cognate antigen is unknown. These data originate in a study of cytomegalovirus exposure and HLA in healthy donors. Study at large: Counted in an early data release were 65 million to 100 million unique TCRs from HLA-typed donors.

Trimming removed 0 bases from V and 6 bases from J, with 16 bases in between. Germline CDR1 and CDR2: GTSNPN and SVGIG (reference sequence). The length of the CDR3 is 15 residues. The PCR ran on 60 Vbeta and 13 Jbeta primers. Method: immunoSEQ multiplex PCR; TCRdb's copy keeps in-frame clones and lacks some. The repertoire holds roughly 130,000 clones, with 80% as singletons. Study results and limitations: Several V segments, TRBV6-2 and TRBV6-3 among them, could not be told apart and were dropped.

V and J are TRBV30 and TRBJ2-3, with unresolved D. This TCR came from a man aged 25-45 years in good health and CMV-seronegative. The sample taken for sequencing was PBMCs. CDR3 DNA: TGTGCCTGGAGTGTAACCCGCAGCCTACAGGATACGCAGTATTTT. It translates to CAWSVTRSLQDTQYF.